In this sample, the clone carrying this T cell receptor (beta chain) turned up many times. Patients were aged 18 to 65, had disease duration under 2 months, and had newly diagnosed hyperthyroidism. Patients were excluded for uncontrolled infection, other autoimmune disease, pregnancy or lactation. Blood dates from first hyperthyroidism diagnosis, before any ophthalmopathy symptoms. This CDR3 is built from 15 residues. Germline assignment: CDR1 SGHTA and CDR2 FQGNSA. Between the trimmed V and J ends, which lost 1 base and 10 bases, there was a span of 17 bases. Amplification of TCR beta CDR3 regions used RNA as the template. HTBI primers were the set used in a first-round RT-PCR of the TCR CDR3. MiXCR, applied by TCRdb to the multiplex PCR reads, yields one record per CDR3 protein. The table shows fewer than 300,000 distinct CDR3 sequences, with nearly 15% occurring only once. The record originates from a study of T cells in Graves' hyperthyroidism and ophthalmopathy.

J is TRBJ2-1 and V is TRBV7-2, with D possibly called TRBD1 or TRBD2 (5 bases each). The sequenced material came from blood. The TCR sequence derives from a woman in her forties or fifties with Graves' hyperthyroidism that later progressed to Graves' ophthalmopathy. CDR3 region: CASSLDSGPLREQFF. CDR3 sequence (DNA): TGTGCCAGCAGCTTAGATTCGGGGCCTCTCCGGGAGCAGTTCTTC. Looking up the rest from reference TRBV7-2 and TRBJ2-1 gives the full variable domain: GAGVSQSPSNKVTEKGKDVELRCDPISGHTALYWYRQSLGQGLEFLIYFQGNSAPDKSGLPSDRFSAERTGGSVSTLTIQRTQQEDSAVYLCASSLDSGPLREQFFGPGTRLTVL.